Described below is a single TCR beta chain sequence and its context. Its antigen is still unknown. This sample was taken from a study of blood T cells in healthy people across ages. A second PCR of roughly 7 to 11 cycles used a sample-barcoded 5' primer and a J-beta primer mix. TCRdb re-called the 5' RACE reads through MiXCR, storing one row per CDR3 protein. The sample has about a million distinct CDR3 sequences; 45% to 50% are singletons. The germline V gene has CDR1 SGDLS and CDR2 YYNGEE. This CDR3 is built from 15 residues. The trim removed 3 bases at V and 5 bases at J, leaving 11 bases unmatched. Findings and limits, study-wide: A strong correlation between TCR beta diversity and naive T cell percentage was seen. Whereas aged donors had fewer naive CD4+ cells, long-lived donors had more of them and higher diversity.

Donors were systemically healthy Caucasian individuals from Russia aged about 6 to 95 years. This chain joins TRBV9 and TRBJ2-7; 7 nucleotides match TRBD1. Sequenced sample: blood. This clonotype was obtained from a man aged 30-40 years in good health. CDR3 region: CASSGTGFRMDEQYF. CDR3 in DNA: TGTGCCAGCAGCGGGACAGGTTTCAGAATGGACGAGCAGTACTTC.